These T cell receptor beta chains were read from a single sample in a study of regulatory T cells in long-lasting Graves disease. One entry per CDR3 protein results from TCRdb running MiXCR on the multiplex PCR reads. The table lists a few hundred thousand distinct CDR3 sequences, 15% to 20% of them singletons, with over 20% in the top ten. The same specimen was also included in a second study, on T cells in Graves' hyperthyroidism and ophthalmopathy.

The material was peripheral blood mononuclear cells (PBMCs), obtained at new diagnosis, from a patient treated with antithyroid drugs. These receptors came from a woman between 18 and 30 years old with Graves disease. CDR3s include the opening cysteine and the closing phenylalanine or tryptophan. A D gene is named only where the DNA matches it firmly. Only some rows state a clone size, as once, few, many or a class for expanded clones.

NA,TRBJ2-1,TRBV27,NA,CASMWRPSPYNEQFF,TGTGCCAGCATGTGGCGGCCCAGTCCCTACAATGAGCAGTTCTTC
TRBD2,TRBJ2-1,TRBV7-6,NA,CASSYWSSGNTYNEQFF,TGTGCCAGCAGCTATTGGAGTAGCGGGAACACCTACAATGAGCAGTTCTTC
TRBD2,TRBJ2-1,TRBV6-1,many,CASSEVGRGYNEQFF,TGTGCCAGCAGTGAAGTCGGGAGGGGTTACAATGAGCAGTTCTTC
NA,TRBJ1-2,TRBV28,few,CASRRTANYGYTF,TGTGCCAGCAGAAGGACTGCTAACTATGGCTACACCTTC
NA,TRBJ2-7,TRBV3-1,many,CASSQGGRARSEQYF,TGTGCCAGCAGCCAAGGTGGCAGGGCCAGATCCGAGCAGTACTTC
NA,TRBJ2-3,TRBV5-1,many,CASSLDGFTDTQYF,TGCGCCAGCAGCTTGGATGGGTTCACAGATACGCAGTATTTT
NA,TRBJ2-7,TRBV9,many,CASSVAGFRDEQYF,TGTGCCAGCAGCGTAGCGGGATTTAGGGACGAGCAGTACTTC
TRBD1,TRBJ1-2,TRBV28,many,CASSLSGQGEIGYTF,TGTGCCAGCAGTTTGTCTGGACAGGGCGAAATCGGCTACACCTTC
TRBD1,TRBJ2-7,TRBV28,many,CASRITTGTYEQYF,TGTGCCAGCAGGATTACGACAGGGACATACGAGCAGTACTTC
NA,TRBJ1-5,TRBV7-6,few,CASSENRDGNQPQHF,TGTGCCAGCAGCGAAAACAGGGATGGCAATCAGCCCCAGCATTTT
TRBD2,TRBJ2-7,TRBV15,many,CATSRNLAGGEQYF,TGTGCCACCAGCAGAAATCTAGCGGGAGGCGAGCAGTACTTC
NA,TRBJ2-6,TRBV2,many,CASNLNRQASSGANVLTF,TGTGCCAGCAACTTGAACAGACAGGCGAGCTCTGGGGCCAACGTCCTGACTTTC
TRBD1,TRBJ1-6,TRBV30,many,CAWSPGQNSPLHF,TGTGCCTGGTCCCCGGGACAGAATTCACCCCTCCACTTT
NA,TRBJ2-7,TRBV27,many,CASGEDFYEQYF,TGTGCCAGCGGGGAAGATTTCTACGAGCAGTACTTC
TRBD1,TRBJ1-1,TRBV20-1,NA,CSARDPGQRMNTEAFF,TGCAGTGCTAGAGACCCGGGACAGAGAATGAACACTGAAGCTTTCTTT
TRBD1,TRBJ1-1,TRBV19,many,CASSMGFSGQGSRAFF,TGTGCCAGTAGTATGGGCTTTTCGGGACAGGGGAGTCGAGCTTTCTTT
NA,TRBJ2-7,TRBV29-1,many,CSVEESGGYEQYF,TGCAGCGTTGAAGAAAGCGGCGGCTACGAGCAGTACTTC
NA,TRBJ1-1,TRBV2,many,CASSEALGGNTEAFF,TGTGCCAGCAGTGAAGCGCTTGGGGGGAACACTGAAGCTTTCTTT
NA,TRBJ1-4,TRBV6-1,NA,CASSGIYQAGKLFF,TGTGCCAGCAGTGGGATTTATCAGGCGGGAAAACTGTTTTTT
TRBD2,TRBJ2-1,TRBV9,NA,CASSVEGLSGSLNEQFF,TGTGCCAGCAGCGTAGAAGGACTGAGCGGGAGTTTAAATGAGCAGTTCTTC
NA,TRBJ2-5,TRBV5-1,many,CASSPSDGPQETQYF,TGCGCCAGCAGCCCCTCCGACGGGCCCCAAGAGACCCAGTACTTC
TRBD2,TRBJ2-3,TRBV12-3/TRBV12-4,few,CASSLWVAGFGDTQYF,TGTGCCAGCAGTTTATGGGTAGCGGGATTCGGAGATACGCAGTATTTT
NA,TRBJ2-5,TRBV20-1,many,CSANADGLIRGTQYF,TGCAGTGCCAACGCGGACGGGCTAATAAGAGGGACCCAGTACTTC